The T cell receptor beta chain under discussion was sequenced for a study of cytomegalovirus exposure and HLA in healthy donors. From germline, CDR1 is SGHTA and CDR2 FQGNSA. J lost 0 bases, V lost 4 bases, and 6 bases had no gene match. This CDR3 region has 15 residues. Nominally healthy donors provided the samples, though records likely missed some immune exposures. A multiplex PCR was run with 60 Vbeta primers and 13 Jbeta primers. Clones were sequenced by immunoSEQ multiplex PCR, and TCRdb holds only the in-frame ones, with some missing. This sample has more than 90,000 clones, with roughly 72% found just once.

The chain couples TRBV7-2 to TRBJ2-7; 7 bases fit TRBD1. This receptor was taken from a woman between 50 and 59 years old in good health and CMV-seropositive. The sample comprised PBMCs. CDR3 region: CASSSTWDSSYEQYF. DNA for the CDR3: TGTGCCAGCAGCTCGACCTGGGACAGCTCCTACGAGCAGTACTTC.